One sample yielded the 22 T cell receptor beta chains listed below, sequenced in a study of shared T cell receptors in the human thymus. Sequencing was performed with immunoSEQ multiplex PCR; in TCRdb, only in-frame clones are kept and a portion is missing. The table has 650,000 to 950,000 clones, approximately 85% seen once; the top ten hold 0.0095% to 0.013%. These records were also assigned to another study, of human thymus T cells.

Sample: thymocytes. Source of these receptors: a girl under three years old with a congenital heart defect.

V is TRBV12-5 and J is TRBJ1-1; 8 nucleotides agree with TRBD1. The CDR3 consists of 15 residues. The J segment lost 5 bases and the V segment lost 3 bases, leaving 8 bases of the junction unmatched. Germline loops: CDR1 LGHNT, CDR2 FRNRAP. CDR3 nucleotide sequence: TGTGCTAGTGGTTTAGCCGCAGGGGGCTCGACTGAAGCTTTCTTT. This codes for CASGLAAGGSTEAFF.

The V call is TRBV7-9, the J call TRBJ2-5; 14 bases match TRBD2. The V and J ends lost 3 bases and 4 bases, in that order; junction bases with no gene match: 4. The CDR3 covers 16 residues. Germline V gene sequence: CDR1 SEHNR, CDR2 FQNEAQ (reference sequence). CDR3 in DNA: TGTGCCAGCAGCTTCGGGACTAGCGGGGGACGAGAGACCCAGTACTTC. Its translation: CASSFGTSGGRETQYF.

The gene calls are TRBV30 and TRBJ2-1; 7 bases match TRBD2. The V gene end was trimmed by 0 bases and the J gene end by 4 bases; junction bases not matched to a gene: 3. The CDR3 spans 14 residues. Germline CDR1 GTSNPN, CDR2 SVGIG (reference sequence). The chain's CDR3 is CAWSVQLAYNEQFF. The CDR3 nucleotides read TGTGCCTGGAGTGTACAACTAGCGTACAATGAGCAGTTCTTC. The complete variable domain, with remaining parts taken from reference TRBV30 and TRBJ2-1, reads SQTIHQWPATLVQPVGSPLSLECTVEGTSNPNLYWYRQAAGRGLQLLFYSVGIGQISSEVPQNLSASRPQDRQFILSSKKLLLSDSGFYLCAWSVQLAYNEQFFGPGTRLTVL.

The gene calls are TRBV9 and TRBJ1-1; D call uncertain. CDR1 is SGDLS, CDR2 YYNGEE, per germline. V lost 2 bases, J lost 7 bases, and 12 bases lay in between. The CDR3 contains 13 residues. CDR3 sequence reads: CASSVAPRGEAFF. The DNA for the CDR3 is TGTGCCAGCAGCGTTGCCCCCCGAGGTGAAGCTTTCTTT.

The chain couples TRBV7-2 to TRBJ2-3; perhaps TRBD2 as D (5 bases). The length of the CDR3 is 18 residues. Trimming removed 2 bases at V and 0 bases at J, with 18 bases between. Germline values: CDR1 SGHTA, CDR2 FQGNSA. The CDR3 nucleotides read TGTGCCAGCAGCTTACTTGTAATTCGCGGGTGGAGCACAGATACGCAGTATTTT. Translation gives CASSLLVIRGWSTDTQYF.

For this clone: Additional DNA sequences in this sample encode the identical CDR3. The chain recombines TRBV5-1 with TRBJ1-3; tentative D call: TRBD1 (5 bases). CDR1 and CDR2 from the germline V gene are SGHRS and YFSETQ. CDR3 length: 12 residues. V was cut by 0 bases and J by 7 bases, with 5 bases left in between. The CDR3 nucleotides are TGCGCCAGCAGCTTGGACAGGAACACCATATATTTT. Translation gives CASSLDRNTIYF.

This clone was detected once. The gene calls are TRBV28 and TRBJ1-5, with 8 bases lining up with TRBD1. This CDR3 spans 17 amino acids. Germline values: CDR1 MDHEN, CDR2 SYDVKM. The V segment lost 0 bases and the J segment 0 bases; nucleotides outside the gene matches: 4. The CDR3 DNA is TGTGCCAGCAGTTTATGGGGACAGGAGAATAGCAATCAGCCCCAGCATTTT. Its protein is CASSLWGQENSNQPQHF.

The chain has TRBV27 and TRBJ2-7; 9 bases fit TRBD1. V shed 4 bases and J 0 bases; nucleotides not matched to a gene: 10. This CDR3 is 17 amino acids long. Per germline, CDR1 MNHEY and CDR2 SMNVEV (reference sequence). CDR3 coding DNA: TGTGCCAGCAGTTCCCCTACCGGACAGGGGCGCTCCTACGAGCAGTACTTC. This translates into CASSSPTGQGRSYEQYF.

The V and J genes are TRBV7-2 and TRBJ1-5; D remains unclear. The CDR3 sequence is 15 residues long. Trimming left V 1 base short and J 9 bases short, with 16 bases between. The germline gives CDR1 SGHTA, CDR2 FQGNSA. CDR3 DNA sequence: TGTGCCAGCAGCTTAGGAGGCAGCCATCGTCCGCCCCAGCATTTT. This gives the protein CASSLGGSHRPPQHF.

CDR3 residues: CASSQEVWDSSNYGYTF. For the CDR3, the DNA is TGTGCCAGCAGCCAAGAGGTGTGGGACAGCTCTAACTATGGCTACACCTTC. The V call is TRBV14, the J call TRBJ1-2, with TRBD1 matching 7 bases. Germline assignment: CDR1 SGHDN and CDR2 FVKESK. The V gene end was trimmed by 0 bases and the J gene end by 0 bases; junction bases not matched to a gene: 7. This CDR3 spans 17 amino acids.

The chain recombines TRBV6-1 with TRBJ2-2; 12 nucleotides match TRBD1. The V segment lost 1 base and the J segment 3 bases; nucleotides outside the gene matches: 6. The CDR3 is made up of 18 amino acids. Germline V gene sequence: CDR1 MNHNS, CDR2 SASEGT. CDR3 amino acids: CASSEGRGTGGHTGELFF. Written as DNA, the CDR3 is TGTGCCAGCAGTGAAGGTCGCGGGACAGGGGGCCACACCGGGGAGCTGTTTTTT.

This clone was picked up one time. This sequence joins TRBV15 and TRBJ2-1; 10 bases line up with TRBD2. With V trimmed by 3 bases and J by 9 bases, 8 bases remained unmatched. Per the germline V gene, CDR1 is LNHNV and CDR2 is YYDKDF (reference sequence). CDR3 length: 15 residues. The CDR3 DNA is TGTGCCACCAGCAGGGTAGCGGGGGGAGGTAGTGAGCAGTTCTTC. Its protein is CATSRVAGGGSEQFF.

This chain joins TRBV5-6 and TRBJ1-2; D is undetermined. The V gene's germline CDR1 is SGHDT and CDR2 YYEEEE. The length of the CDR3 is 15 residues. The germline V and J ends were trimmed by 0 bases and 3 bases, with 12 bases remaining between them. This chain's CDR3 is CASSLERAHDYGYTF. The CDR3 DNA is TGTGCCAGCAGCTTGGAGAGGGCCCACGACTATGGCTACACCTTC. Full variable domain (rest looked up from reference TRBV5-6 and TRBJ1-2): DAGVTQSPTHLIKTRGQQVTLRCSPKSGHDTVSWYQQALGQGPQFIFQYYEEEERQRGNFPDRFSGHQFPNYSSELNVNALLLGDSALYLCASSLERAHDYGYTFGSGTRLTVV.

DNA of the CDR3: TGTGCCAGCAGTTTGGAGGCAAAGAACACTGAAGCTTTCTTT. This encodes CASSLEAKNTEAFF. V usage is TRBV6-5 and J usage is TRBJ1-1; D call uncertain. The germline V and J ends were trimmed by 4 bases and 1 base, with 10 bases remaining between them. The V gene's germline CDR1 is MNHEY and CDR2 SVGAGI. CDR3 length: 14 residues.

V usage is TRBV4-1 and J usage is TRBJ1-6, with 9 bases that match TRBD1. The CDR3 is 16 residues long. CDR1 MGHRA and CDR2 YSYEKL come from the germline V gene. V gave up 0 bases and J gave up 10 bases; unmatched junction bases: 7. CDR3 in amino acids: CASSQEGTGGLSPLHF. CDR3 bases: TGCGCCAGCAGCCAAGAGGGTACAGGGGGCCTATCACCCCTCCACTTT.

J is TRBJ2-3 and V is TRBV6-6, with TRBD1 matching 9 bases. V lost 6 bases and J lost 2; bases outside the gene matches: 9. This CDR3 is built from 16 residues. CDR1 is MNHNY and CDR2 is SVGAGI in the germline V gene (reference sequence). In DNA, the CDR3 is TGTGCCAGCAGGGAACCGGGACAGGGATACACAGATACGCAGTATTTT. This codes for CASREPGQGYTDTQYF.

The rearrangement joins TRBV11-2 to TRBJ2-1; 8 bases align to TRBD1. CDR1 is SGHAT and CDR2 is FQNNGV in the germline V gene. The CDR3 is made up of 19 amino acids. The V segment lost 0 bases and the J segment 7 bases; nucleotides outside the gene matches: 17. The CDR3 DNA reads as TGTGCCAGCAGCTTAGAAGGGACAGGAGCAAACCCTGGAGGAAATGAGCAGTTCTTC. Residues: CASSLEGTGANPGGNEQFF.

This clone was observed once. The chain employs TRBV4-1 and TRBJ2-1; perhaps TRBD2 as D (6 bases). V lost 0 bases and J lost 6, with 9 bases in between. Germline assignment: CDR1 MGHRA and CDR2 YSYEKL. This CDR3 comprises 14 residues. The CDR3 spells CASSQEGTRNEQFF. CDR3 bases: TGCGCCAGCAGCCAAGAAGGGACTCGCAATGAGCAGTTCTTC.

J is TRBJ1-4 and V is TRBV2; TRBD1 aligns across 9 bases. The CDR3 sequence is 14 residues long. Trimming removed 5 bases from V and 7 bases from J; junction bases left unmatched: 5. Germline V gene lookup returns CDR1 SNHLY and CDR2 FYNNEI. As DNA, the CDR3 is TGTGCCAGCAGTCCGACAGGGGGGGTTGAAAAACTGTTTTTT. Translation gives CASSPTGGVEKLFF.

The rearrangement joins TRBV7-9 to TRBJ1-5; D perhaps matches TRBD1 (6 bases). CDR1 is SEHNR and CDR2 is FQNEAQ in the germline V gene (reference sequence). Trimming cost V 6 bases and J 0 bases, with 24 bases left between them. CDR3 length equals 19 residues. The CDR3 DNA follows: TGTGCCAGCAGTCGGGGTGAGGTTGGGGGCACTAATAGCAATCAGCCCCAGCATTTT. Its protein is CASSRGEVGGTNSNQPQHF.

This chain links TRBV5-6 with TRBJ2-3, with D unclear. Trimming stripped 0 bases from V and 0 bases from J, with 11 bases between. This CDR3 contains 16 residues. Germline loops: CDR1 SGHDT, CDR2 YYEEEE. The CDR3 DNA reads TGTGCCAGCAGCTTGGGGAGCGTTTTGAGCACAGATACGCAGTATTTT. It specifies CASSLGSVLSTDTQYF.

The chain has TRBV6-5 and TRBJ1-5; 10 bases map to TRBD1. The CDR3 is made up of 14 amino acids. Germline V lookup: CDR1 MNHEY, CDR2 SVGAGI. V gave up 10 bases and J gave up 5 bases; unmatched junction bases: 8. The CDR3 DNA reads TGTGCCACCGCCCGTGGACAGGGGGATCAGCCCCAGCATTTT. Translated: CATARGQGDQPQHF.